The 8 T cell receptor beta chains below all came from one sample that was sequenced in a study of blood T cells in healthy people across ages. A second about 7 to 11 cycle PCR used barcoded and J-beta primers. TCRdb independently ran MiXCR on the 5' RACE reads; one entry per CDR3 protein. The sample lists roughly 800,000 distinct CDR3 sequences; roughly 25% were seen once. The same sample was also used in a study of T cells of mothers and their children.

Sequencing was carried out using blood. The receptor source for this set is a boy aged 5-17 years in good health.

V is TRBV20-1 and J is TRBJ2-1; D is possibly TRBD1 (6 bases). Between the trimmed V and J ends, which lost 8 bases and 0 bases, there was a span of 11 bases. CDR1 is DFQATT and CDR2 is SNEGSKA in the germline V gene (reference sequence). The CDR3 extends over 13 amino acids. The CDR3 spells CSLTGSSYNEQFF. In nucleotides, the CDR3 is TGCAGTCTTACAGGGAGCTCCTACAATGAGCAGTTCTTC.

There are a few counts of this clonotype. This sequence joins TRBV29-1 and TRBJ2-1, with D possibly matching TRBD2 (6 bases). Trimming took 0 bases from V and 0 from J, leaving 12 bases between them. Germline CDR1 and CDR2: SQVTM and ANQGSEA. This CDR3 has 16 residues. The CDR3 DNA follows: TGCAGCGTTGAAGAAAGGAGGGGAAGCTCCTACAATGAGCAGTTCTTC. It yields the protein CSVEERRGSSYNEQFF.

This clonotype was found a few times. The chain uses TRBV4-3 and TRBJ2-7; 7 bases line up with TRBD1. This CDR3 has 15 amino acids. V shed 4 bases and J 2 bases; nucleotides not matched to a gene: 8. Germline-derived CDR1 and CDR2 are LGHNA and YSLEER. The CDR3 DNA is TGCGCCAGCAGCCCTAGCACAGACAGGGCCTACGAGCAGTACTTC. It yields the protein CASSPSTDRAYEQYF.

The sample holds a few counts of this clonotype. The junction shows a germline mismatch at one end, possibly a read error. V usage is TRBV5-1 and J usage is TRBJ2-7, with 9 bases identical to TRBD1. Germline V gene sequence: CDR1 SGHRS, CDR2 YFSETQ. This CDR3 region has 15 residues. This CDR3 is CTSTAGTGNDNEQYF. The CDR3 coding sequence is TGCACCAGCACCGCCGGGACAGGGAATGATAACGAGCAGTACTTC.

This clonotype was observed a handful of times. The rearrangement links TRBV4-1 to TRBJ2-5; D remains ambiguous. The V end lost 0 bases, the J end lost 6 bases, and 8 bases lay between the germline ends. The CDR3 totals 13 residues. Per the germline V gene, CDR1 is MGHRA and CDR2 is YSYEKL. The CDR3 nucleotides read TGCGCCAGCAGCCAAGAGGGCAAGAAGACCCAGTACTTC. Encoded protein: CASSQEGKKTQYF.

This chain uses TRBV5-1 with TRBJ2-5; TRBD1 agrees at 11 bases. The CDR3 loop spans 17 amino acids. Germline CDR1 and CDR2: SGHRS and YFSETQ. V lost 2 bases, J lost 5 bases, and 11 bases stayed unmatched. The CDR3: CASSFSSGTGGEETQYF. Here the CDR3 DNA reads TGCGCCAGCAGCTTTTCCTCCGGGACAGGGGGAGAGGAGACCCAGTACTTC.

This clonotype appeared a few times. V and J are TRBV12-3 or TRBV12-4 and TRBJ2-3, with D possibly TRBD2 on 6 matching bases. The V and J ends lost 6 bases and 1 base respectively, with 14 bases between them. The CDR3 is 15 amino acids. Here the CDR3 DNA reads TGTGCCAGCAGCCAACTAGCATACCGCACAGATACGCAGTATTTT. This translates into CASSQLAYRTDTQYF.

This chain uses TRBV4-3 with TRBJ1-2; D is undetermined. Deletions cut 0 bases from V and 4 bases from J, with 12 bases between. Germline CDR1 LGHNA, CDR2 YSLEER. The CDR3 loop spans 15 amino acids. CDR3 residues: CASSQDGRRGYGYTF. As DNA, the CDR3 is TGCGCCAGCAGCCAAGATGGGAGGCGAGGCTATGGCTACACCTTC.